This T cell receptor beta chain is from a study of control samples from healthy donors and cancer patients (dated by TCRdb to about 2020). Receptor libraries were prepared by the immunoSEQ multiplex PCR assay. This is the immuneACCESS table as TCRdb keeps it, with only in-frame sequences that have V and J called. A part of the clones is gone; compared with another copy, unresolved V genes explain less than half, and the rest is unexplained. The sample has about 85,000 clones on record, roughly nine tenths of them singletons. Of the sample, 7.5% to 8% falls within the top ten clones. V lost 6 bases and J lost 3 bases; the stretch between them is 15 bases long. The germline V gene encodes CDR1 SQVTM and CDR2 ANQGSEA. The CDR3 has 14 amino acids, counting the end cysteine and phenylalanine. Only CDR3 DNA is held: 42 bases, read in frame from base 1. Details on this clone: Its antigen has not been determined. Within one base of it there is no much larger clone, and no base qualities were kept.

The chain is assembled from TRBV29-1 and TRBJ2-1, with a tentative D gene TRBD1 over 5 matching bases. The sequenced material came from blood. The receptor was isolated from a woman in her sixties in good health. The CDR3 protein is CSVVSPDNYNEQFF. In nucleotides, the sequence is TGCAGCGTCGTCTCCCCGGACAACTACAATGAGCAGTTCTTC.